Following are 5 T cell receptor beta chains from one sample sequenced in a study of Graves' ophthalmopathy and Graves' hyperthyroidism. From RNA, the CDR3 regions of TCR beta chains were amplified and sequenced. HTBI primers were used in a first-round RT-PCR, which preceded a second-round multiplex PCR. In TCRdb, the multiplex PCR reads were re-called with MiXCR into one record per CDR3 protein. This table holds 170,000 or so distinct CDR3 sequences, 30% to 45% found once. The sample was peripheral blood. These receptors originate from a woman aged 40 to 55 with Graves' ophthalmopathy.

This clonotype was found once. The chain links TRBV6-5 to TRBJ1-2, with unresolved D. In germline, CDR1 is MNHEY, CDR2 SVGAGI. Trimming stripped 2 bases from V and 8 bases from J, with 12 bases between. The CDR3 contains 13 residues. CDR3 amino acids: CASSYAPGSGYTF. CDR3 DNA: TGTGCCAGCAGTTACGCCCCCGGTTCGGGCTACACCTTC.

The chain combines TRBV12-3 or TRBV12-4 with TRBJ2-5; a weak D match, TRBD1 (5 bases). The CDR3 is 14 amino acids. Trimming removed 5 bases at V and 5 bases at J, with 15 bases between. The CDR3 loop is CASSLRTKGETQYF. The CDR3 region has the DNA TGTGCCAGCAGTCTCCGGACGAAGGGGGAGACCCAGTACTTC.

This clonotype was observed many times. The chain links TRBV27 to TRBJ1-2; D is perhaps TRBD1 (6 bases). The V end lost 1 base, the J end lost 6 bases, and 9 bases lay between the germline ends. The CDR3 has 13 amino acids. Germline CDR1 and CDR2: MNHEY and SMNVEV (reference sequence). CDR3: CASSLWRGNGYTF. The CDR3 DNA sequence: TGTGCCAGCAGTTTATGGAGGGGGAATGGCTACACCTTC.

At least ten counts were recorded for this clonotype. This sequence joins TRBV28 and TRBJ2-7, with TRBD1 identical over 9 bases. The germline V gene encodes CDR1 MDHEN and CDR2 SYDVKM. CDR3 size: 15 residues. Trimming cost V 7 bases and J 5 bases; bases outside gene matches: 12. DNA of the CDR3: TGTGCCAGCACCAAACCCGGGACAGGGAACGACGAGCAGTACTTC. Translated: CASTKPGTGNDEQYF.

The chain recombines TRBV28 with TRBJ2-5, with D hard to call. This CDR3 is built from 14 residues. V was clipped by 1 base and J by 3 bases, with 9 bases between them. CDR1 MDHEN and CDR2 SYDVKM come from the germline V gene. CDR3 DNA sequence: TGTGCCAGCAGTTTATTCGCAAGGAAAGAGACCCAGTACTTC. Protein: CASSLFARKETQYF.